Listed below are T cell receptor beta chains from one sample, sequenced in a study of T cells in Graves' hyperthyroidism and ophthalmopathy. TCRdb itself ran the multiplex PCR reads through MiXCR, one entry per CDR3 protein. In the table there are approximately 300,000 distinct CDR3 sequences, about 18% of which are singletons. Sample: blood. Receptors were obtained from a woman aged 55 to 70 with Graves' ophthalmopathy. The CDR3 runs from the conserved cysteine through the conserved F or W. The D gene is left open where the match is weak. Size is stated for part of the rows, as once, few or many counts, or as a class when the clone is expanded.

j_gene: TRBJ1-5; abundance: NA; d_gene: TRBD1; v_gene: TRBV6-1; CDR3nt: TGTGCCAGCAGTTCGACGGGACAGCTCCTGTTTAGCAATCAGCCCCAGCATTTT; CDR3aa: CASSSTGQLLFSNQPQHF
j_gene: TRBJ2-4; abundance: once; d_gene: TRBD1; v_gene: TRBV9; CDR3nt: TGTGCCAGCAGCTTCCAAGCAGGGGGCGGGGTGAACATTCAGTACTTC; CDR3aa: CASSFQAGGGVNIQYF
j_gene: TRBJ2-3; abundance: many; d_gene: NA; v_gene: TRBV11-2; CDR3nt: TGTGCCAGCAGCCGAAACGGACTTCTCCGCACAGATACGCAGTATTTT; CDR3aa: CASSRNGLLRTDTQYF
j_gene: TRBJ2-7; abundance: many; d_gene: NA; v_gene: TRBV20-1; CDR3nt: TGCAGTGCCCGGAATGGGTTAAGCGGGTACGAGCAGTACTTC; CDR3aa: CSARNGLSGYEQYF
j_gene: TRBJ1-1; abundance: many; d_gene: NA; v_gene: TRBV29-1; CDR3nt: TGCAGCGTCGCCAACCCCAGTGACATGAACACTGAAGCTTTCTTT; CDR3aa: CSVANPSDMNTEAFF
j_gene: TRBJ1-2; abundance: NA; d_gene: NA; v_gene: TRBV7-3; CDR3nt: TGTGCCAGCAGCGCGGACGTTTCCTATGGCTACACCTTC; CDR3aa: CASSADVSYGYTF
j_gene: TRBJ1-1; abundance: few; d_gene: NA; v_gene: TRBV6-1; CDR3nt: TGTGCCAGCAGTAACCCGGGACTGAACGTTAACACTGAAGCTTTCTTT; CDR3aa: CASSNPGLNVNTEAFF
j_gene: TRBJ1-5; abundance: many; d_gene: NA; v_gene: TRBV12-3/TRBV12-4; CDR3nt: TGTGCCAGCAGTTTTAACAGGGCAAATCAGCCCCAGCATTTT; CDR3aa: CASSFNRANQPQHF
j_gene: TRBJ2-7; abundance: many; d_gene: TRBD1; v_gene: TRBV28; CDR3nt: TGTGCCACCATCTCGGACAGGGCGACCTACGAGCAGTACTTC; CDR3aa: CATISDRATYEQYF
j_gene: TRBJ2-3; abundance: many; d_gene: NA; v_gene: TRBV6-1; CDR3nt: TGTGCCAGCAGTCCCTTAGTCGCACAGACCACAGATACGCAGTATTTT; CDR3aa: CASSPLVAQTTDTQYF
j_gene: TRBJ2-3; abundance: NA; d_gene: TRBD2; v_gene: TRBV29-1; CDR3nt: TGCAGCGTGACCCCCCCTCCGGGACTAGCAGGGCTCACAGATACGCAGTATTTT; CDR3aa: CSVTPPPGLAGLTDTQYF
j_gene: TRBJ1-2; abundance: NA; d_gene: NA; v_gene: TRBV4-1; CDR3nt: TGCGCCAGCAGCCAATCGGTCACTAACTATGGCTACACCTTC; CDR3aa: CASSQSVTNYGYTF
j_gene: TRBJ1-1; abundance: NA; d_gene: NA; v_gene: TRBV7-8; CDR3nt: TGTGCCAGCAGCTTCAGACGGGGAACGAACACTGAAGCTTTCTTT; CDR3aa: CASSFRRGTNTEAFF
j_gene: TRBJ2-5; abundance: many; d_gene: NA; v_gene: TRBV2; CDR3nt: TGTGCCAGCAGTTTAGACGGAAGGGCAGAGACCCAGTACTTC; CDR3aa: CASSLDGRAETQYF
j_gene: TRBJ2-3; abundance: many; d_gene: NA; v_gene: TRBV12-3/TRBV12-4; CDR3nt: TGTGCCAGCACCAATGGTCTGGCCCGGCGGACAGATACGCAGTATTTT; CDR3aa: CASTNGLARRTDTQYF
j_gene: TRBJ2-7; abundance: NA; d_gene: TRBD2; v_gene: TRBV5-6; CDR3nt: TGTGCCAGCAGCTTGGATCGCGGGAGGGCTTACGAGCAGTACTTC; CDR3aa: CASSLDRGRAYEQYF
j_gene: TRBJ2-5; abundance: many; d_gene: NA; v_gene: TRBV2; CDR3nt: TGTGCCAGCAGTGACGGGGGACAGACCCAGTACTTC; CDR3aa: CASSDGGQTQYF
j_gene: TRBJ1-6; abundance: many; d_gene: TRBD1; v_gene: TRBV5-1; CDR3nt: TGCGCCAGCAGCGCCCAGGGGGGTGGCAGCTCCTATAATTCACCCCTCCACTTT; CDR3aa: CASSAQGGGSSYNSPLHF
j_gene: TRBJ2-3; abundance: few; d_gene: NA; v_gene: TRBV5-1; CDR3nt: TGCGCCAGCAGCGCCAGACCCACAGATACGCAGTATTTT; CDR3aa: CASSARPTDTQYF
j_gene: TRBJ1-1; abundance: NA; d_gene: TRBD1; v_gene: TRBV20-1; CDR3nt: TGCAGTGCTAGAAAACAGGGGGGGACTGAAGCTTTCTTT; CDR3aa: CSARKQGGTEAFF
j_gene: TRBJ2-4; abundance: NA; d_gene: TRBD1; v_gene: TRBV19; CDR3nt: TGTGCCAGTATTGGGACAGGGGCTGTTCTCGACAAAAACATTCAGTACTTC; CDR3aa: CASIGTGAVLDKNIQYF
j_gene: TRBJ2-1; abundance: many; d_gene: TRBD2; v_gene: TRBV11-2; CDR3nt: TGTGCCAGCACCCCACTAGCGGAGAATGAGCAGTTCTTC; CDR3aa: CASTPLAENEQFF
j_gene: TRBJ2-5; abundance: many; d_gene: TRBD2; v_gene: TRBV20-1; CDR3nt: TGCAGTGCATGGAGACTAGCGGGGCAAGAGACCCAGTACTTC; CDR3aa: CSAWRLAGQETQYF
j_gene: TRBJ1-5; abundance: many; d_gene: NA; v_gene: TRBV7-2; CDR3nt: TGTGCCAGCAGCTCCGTGTGGGATCAGCCCCAGCATTTT; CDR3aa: CASSSVWDQPQHF
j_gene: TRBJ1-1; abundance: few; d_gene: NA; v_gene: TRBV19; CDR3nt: TGTGCCAGTAGTACACTATCTGTCGCCGGGATTATGAACACTGAAGCTTTCTTT; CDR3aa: CASSTLSVAGIMNTEAFF
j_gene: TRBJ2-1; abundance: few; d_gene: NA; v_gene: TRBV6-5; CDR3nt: TGTGCCAGCAGTTACTTTAGCAGGGTGGATGAGCAGTTCTTC; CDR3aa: CASSYFSRVDEQFF
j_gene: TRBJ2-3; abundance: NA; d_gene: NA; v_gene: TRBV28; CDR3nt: TGTGCCAGCAGTCCGGAAAGCCGCCGCACAGATACGCAGTATTTT; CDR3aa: CASSPESRRTDTQYF
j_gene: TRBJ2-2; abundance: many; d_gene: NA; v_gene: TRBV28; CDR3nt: TGTGCCAGCAGTTCCAGCCGGGGCGGGGAGCTGTTTTTT; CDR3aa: CASSSSRGGELFF
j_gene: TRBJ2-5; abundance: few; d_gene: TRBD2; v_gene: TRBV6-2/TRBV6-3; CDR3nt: TGTGCCAGCAGAGTACTAGCGCACCAAGAGACCCAGTACTTC; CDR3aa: CASRVLAHQETQYF
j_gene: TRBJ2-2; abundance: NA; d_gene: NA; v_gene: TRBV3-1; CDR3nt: TGTGCCAGCAGCCAACTGGGACAAGGAGGGTCCGGGGAGCTGTTTTTT; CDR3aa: CASSQLGQGGSGELFF
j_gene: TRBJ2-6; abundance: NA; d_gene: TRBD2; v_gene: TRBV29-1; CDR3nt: TGCAGCGTTGAATTCGGGGGGGCTGGGGCCAACGTCCTGACTTTC; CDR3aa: CSVEFGGAGANVLTF
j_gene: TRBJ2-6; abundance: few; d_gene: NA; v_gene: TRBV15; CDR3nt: TGTGCCACCAGCAGGGGGGAGTCCTACTCTGGGGCCAACGTCCTGACTTTC; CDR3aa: CATSRGESYSGANVLTF
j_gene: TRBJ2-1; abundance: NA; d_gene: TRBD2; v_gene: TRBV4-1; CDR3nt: TGCGCCAGCAGCCAAGAGGGGATAGGACTAGACGTTGGTGAGCAGTTCTTC; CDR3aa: CASSQEGIGLDVGEQFF
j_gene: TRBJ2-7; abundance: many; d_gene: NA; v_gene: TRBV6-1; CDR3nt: TGTGCCAGCAGTACCGGCTTGGGGCCGAGCTCCTACGAGCAGTACTTC; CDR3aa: CASSTGLGPSSYEQYF
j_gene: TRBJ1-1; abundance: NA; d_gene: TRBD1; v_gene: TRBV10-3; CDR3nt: TGTGCCATCAGTAAGGACAGGGACACTGAAGCTTTCTTT; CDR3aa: CAISKDRDTEAFF
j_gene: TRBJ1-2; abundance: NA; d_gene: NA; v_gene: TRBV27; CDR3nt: TGTGCCAGCAGTTCCCTGTATGGCTATGGCTACACCTTC; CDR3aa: CASSSLYGYGYTF
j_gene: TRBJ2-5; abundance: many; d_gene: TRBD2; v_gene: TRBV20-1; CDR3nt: TGCAGTGCTAGAGACCCCTCGACTAGCCCTCGCCAAGAGACCCAGTACTTC; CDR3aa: CSARDPSTSPRQETQYF
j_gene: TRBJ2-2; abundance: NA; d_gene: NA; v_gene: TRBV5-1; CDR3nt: TGCGCCAGCAGCTCCAAGGCCCCGTCCCCCCACACCGGGGAGCTGTTTTTT; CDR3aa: CASSSKAPSPHTGELFF
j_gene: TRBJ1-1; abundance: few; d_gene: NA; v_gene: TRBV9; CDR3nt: TGTGCCAGCAGCGTAGAAGGAGTCAGGGGTACTGAAGCTTTCTTT; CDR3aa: CASSVEGVRGTEAFF
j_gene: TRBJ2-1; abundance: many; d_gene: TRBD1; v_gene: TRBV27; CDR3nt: TGTGCCAGCAGTTTATTTTTCTTGGGACAGGGGTCAGGTGAGCAGTTCTTC; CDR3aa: CASSLFFLGQGSGEQFF
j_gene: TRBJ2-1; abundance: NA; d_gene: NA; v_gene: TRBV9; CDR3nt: TGTGCCAGCAGCGTAGGCAGTAGCTCCTACAATGAGCAGTTCTTC; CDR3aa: CASSVGSSSYNEQFF
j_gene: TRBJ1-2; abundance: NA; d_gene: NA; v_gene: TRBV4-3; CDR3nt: TGCGCCAGCAGCCAAGATTTGGGCAGTTTCTACTATGGCTACACCTTC; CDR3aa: CASSQDLGSFYYGYTF
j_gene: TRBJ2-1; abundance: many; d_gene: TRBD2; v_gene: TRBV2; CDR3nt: TGTGCCAGCACCCCAGGCGGGAGCGGTTACAATGAGCAGTTCTTC; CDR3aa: CASTPGGSGYNEQFF
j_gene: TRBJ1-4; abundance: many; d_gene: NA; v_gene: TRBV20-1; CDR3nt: TGCAGTGCTAGGGACAGACGAAATGAAAAACTGTTTTTT; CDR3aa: CSARDRRNEKLFF
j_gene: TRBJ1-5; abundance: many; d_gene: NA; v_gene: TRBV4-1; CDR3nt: TGCGCCAGCAGCCTCAGCTGGATCCGGCCCCAGCATTTT; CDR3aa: CASSLSWIRPQHF
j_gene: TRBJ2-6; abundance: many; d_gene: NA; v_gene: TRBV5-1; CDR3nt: TGCGCCAGCAGCTTTACTAAAACCGCTGGGGCCAACGTCCTGACTTTC; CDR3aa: CASSFTKTAGANVLTF
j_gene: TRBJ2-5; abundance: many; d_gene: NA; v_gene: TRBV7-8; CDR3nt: TGTGCCAGCAGCAGGTTTCAAGAGACCCAGTACTTC; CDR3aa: CASSRFQETQYF
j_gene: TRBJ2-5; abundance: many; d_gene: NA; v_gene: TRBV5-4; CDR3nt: TGTGCCAGCAGCTCCCCAGTGGGGGATGAGACCCAGTACTTC; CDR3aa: CASSSPVGDETQYF
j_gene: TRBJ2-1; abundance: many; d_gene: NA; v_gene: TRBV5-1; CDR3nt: TGCGCCAGCAGCTTGGCCGACCTAAGCTCCTACAATGAGCAGTTCTTC; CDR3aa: CASSLADLSSYNEQFF
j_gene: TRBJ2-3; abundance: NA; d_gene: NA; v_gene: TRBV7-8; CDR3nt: TGTGCCAGCAGCCCACGAGATGGGGGTCGGGAAGATACGCAGTATTTT; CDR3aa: CASSPRDGGREDTQYF